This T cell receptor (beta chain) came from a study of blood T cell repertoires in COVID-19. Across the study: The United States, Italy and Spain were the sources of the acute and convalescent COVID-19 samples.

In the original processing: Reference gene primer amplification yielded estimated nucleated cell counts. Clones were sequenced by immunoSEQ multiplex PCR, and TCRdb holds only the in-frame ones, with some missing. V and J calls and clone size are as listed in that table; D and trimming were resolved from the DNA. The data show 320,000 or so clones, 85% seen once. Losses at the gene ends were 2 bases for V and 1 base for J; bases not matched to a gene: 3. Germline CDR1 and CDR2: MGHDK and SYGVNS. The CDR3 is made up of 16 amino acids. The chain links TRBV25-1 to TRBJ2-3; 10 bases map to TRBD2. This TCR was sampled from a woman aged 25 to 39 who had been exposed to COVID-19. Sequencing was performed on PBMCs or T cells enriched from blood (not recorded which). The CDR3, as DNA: TGTGCCAGCAGTGAACCCCTAGCGGGAGGCACAGATACGCAGTATTTT. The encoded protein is CASSEPLAGGTDTQYF. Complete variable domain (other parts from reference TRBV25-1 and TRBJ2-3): EADIYQTPRYLVIGTGKKITLECSQTMGHDKMYWYQQDPGMELHLIHYSYGVNSTEKGDLSSESTVSRIRTEHFPLTLESARPSHTSQYLCASSEPLAGGTDTQYFGPGTRLTVL.